This TCR beta chain came from a study of blood T cell repertoires in COVID-19. Study at large: From the United States, Italy and Spain came samples of acute and convalescent COVID-19. Sample material is recorded as cDNA or gDNA derived from T cells, B-cell-depleted T cells, or PBMCs.

How the authors handled the data: The assay estimated nucleated cells by amplifying reference gene primers. Profiled with immunoSEQ multiplex PCR; TCRdb holds only in-frame clones, not every one. D and trimming were read from the DNA, whereas the V and J calls and clone size are those reported in that table. The sample lists about 140,000 clones; around 83% were seen once. The V and J ends lost 5 bases and 11 bases respectively, with 21 bases between them. The CDR3 loop spans 15 amino acids. The germline CDR1 and CDR2 sequences are SGHTA and FQGNSA. The source material was peripheral blood. The source is a woman over 75 with acute or convalescent COVID-19. The chain is built from TRBV7-2 and TRBJ1-4; the D gene is possibly TRBD1 (5 bases). For the CDR3, the DNA is TGTGCCAGCAGCAACCCGGGACGGATGGCGGGGAAACTGTTTTTT. It translates to CASSNPGRMAGKLFF.